This T cell receptor beta chain originates from a study of T cell changes during pregnancy in multiple sclerosis. V was clipped by 3 bases and J by 2 bases, with 13 bases between them. Per germline, CDR1 SGHAT and CDR2 FQNNGV. This CDR3 region has 16 residues. Profiled with immunoSEQ multiplex PCR; TCRdb holds only in-frame clones, not every one. The data show about 98,000 clones, about 90% seen once. J is TRBJ2-2 and V is TRBV11-2, with a possible D match to TRBD1 (6 bases). The sample was peripheral blood, taken after pregnancy. This receptor was taken from a female donor in good health, enrolled as a control in a pregnancy study. CDR3 region: CASSFPGRGNTGELFF. CDR3 coding DNA: TGTGCCAGCAGCTTCCCAGGCAGGGGAAACACCGGGGAGCTGTTTTTT.